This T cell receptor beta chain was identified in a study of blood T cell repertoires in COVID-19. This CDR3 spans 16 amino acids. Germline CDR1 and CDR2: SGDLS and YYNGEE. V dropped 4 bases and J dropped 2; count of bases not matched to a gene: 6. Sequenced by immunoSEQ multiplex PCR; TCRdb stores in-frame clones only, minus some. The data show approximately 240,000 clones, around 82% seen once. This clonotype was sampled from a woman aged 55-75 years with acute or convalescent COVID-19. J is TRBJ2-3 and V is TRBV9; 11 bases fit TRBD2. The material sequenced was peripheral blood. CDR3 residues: CASSHLSGGATDTQYF. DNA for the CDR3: TGTGCCAGCAGCCACCTTAGCGGGGGGGCCACAGATACGCAGTATTTT.